This T cell receptor beta chain was retrieved from a study of blood T cell repertoires in COVID-19. Looking at the study overall: Acute and convalescent COVID-19 samples came from the United States, Italy and Spain. From T cells, B-cell-depleted T cells, or PBMCs came the material, which was cDNA or gDNA.

How the authors handled the data: Amplification of reference gene primers provided the estimated nucleated cell counts. Only in-frame clones appear in the TCRdb table, and some are missing; sequencing was by immunoSEQ multiplex PCR. V and J calls and clone size are copied from that table; D and trimming were computed from the DNA. The sample includes tens of thousands of clones, roughly 88% seen only once; the top ten take around 28%. Germline loops: CDR1 SGHRS, CDR2 YFSETQ. The CDR3 sequence is 13 residues long. V was pared by 5 bases and J by 4 bases, with 5 bases of the junction left unmatched. The source material was peripheral blood. This receptor was taken from a human donor with active COVID-19. The donor label of this sample is uncertain. The chain recombines TRBV5-1 with TRBJ1-1, with 7 bases identical to TRBD1. CDR3 nucleotide sequence: TGCGCCAGCAGTCTGACAGGGTCCACTGAAGCTTTCTTT. This gives the protein CASSLTGSTEAFF.